A few counts support the clone carrying this T cell receptor beta chain. Its antigen is not known. Germline values: CDR1 GTSNPN, CDR2 SVGIG (reference sequence). This CDR3 is 13 amino acids long. V lost 0 bases and J lost 10, with 15 bases in between. Noted time point: blood 4 weeks post-SBRT, at nephrectomy. Described treatment: 15 Gy SBRT to primary tumor, nephrectomy 4 weeks later. Nephrectomy followed 15 Gy stereotactic body radiation by 4 weeks. Radiation-treated patients gave blood at baseline, week 2 and week 4. This table comes from immunoSEQ multiplex PCR, and its TCRdb copy is limited to in-frame clones, with some not included. The table includes about 78,000 clones, about nine tenths detected once. This specimen belongs to a study of radiation and T cells in renal cell carcinoma. Overall study results and limits: Without pretreatment biopsies, baseline tumor clonotype presence was undetermined. In blood, top tumor clones expanded by 2 weeks, shrinking by 4.

Sequences were derived from blood, sampled from a patient whose treatment included radiotherapy and nephrectomy. This chain uses TRBV30 with TRBJ1-1; D not certain. This receptor was taken from a woman in her 70s with renal cell carcinoma. CDR3 sequence reads: CAWSVGGPGGAFF. The CDR3 nucleotides read TGTGCCTGGAGTGTAGGTGGGCCAGGTGGAGCTTTCTTT.